The clone carrying this T cell receptor (beta chain) is medium-sized (0.01 to 0.1%). This sample was included in a study of immune heterogeneity within non-small cell lung tumors. The starting template was genomic DNA from bulk tumor, 450 to 650 ng per sample. Surgery yielded several widely spaced biopsies per primary tumor. Curative operations were performed on patients who had untreated, newly diagnosed non-small cell lung cancer. Samples were obtained from newly diagnosed non-small cell lung cancer patients who were having surgery with curative intent. In a multiplex PCR, 32 V and 13 J primers amplified TCR beta CDR3. TCRdb independently ran MiXCR on the multiplex PCR reads; one entry per CDR3 protein. The sample records approximately 2,500 distinct CDR3 sequences, roughly 25% being singletons. The CDR3 consists of 15 residues. Germline V gene data show CDR1 as MNHNS and CDR2 as SASEGT. V lost 4 bases and J 1 base, leaving 11 bases between the germline ends.

The gene calls are TRBV6-1 and TRBJ2-4, with TRBD2 as a possible D gene (5 bases). The sample was lung tumor tissue. The TCR was taken from a man in his forties with non-small cell lung cancer. CDR3 bases: TGTGCCAGCAGTGTTCAGCCGGGGGCCAAAAACATTCAGTACTTC. The encoded protein is CASSVQPGAKNIQYF.